These T cell receptor beta chains were read from a single sample in a study of OX40 agonist ivuxolimab in advanced cancers. Some clones are missing from TCRdb's copy, which holds only in-frame ones; the method was immunoSEQ multiplex PCR. The sample shows over 50,000 clones, 84% of them seen only once. The sample consisted of CD4+ or CD8+ T cells sorted from blood, taken in a trial of the OX40 agonist ivuxolimab. These receptors all stem from an adult with an advanced solid tumor such as melanoma, head and neck, liver or kidney cancer. Both conserved end residues are part of each CDR3.

>TRBJ2-7|TRBV6-5
CASSEEEQYF
>TRBJ2-6|TRBV7-6
CASSLPPGGAGANVLTF
>TRBJ1-1|TRBV25-1
CASRQGGNTEAFF
>TRBJ1-5|TRBV6-4
CASSVEGNQPQHF
>TRBJ2-5|TRBV27
CASSLSGRPLGQYF
>TRBJ2-7|TRBV29-1
CSARAGFYEQYF
>TRBJ2-7|TRBV27
CASSLGNLAIAVGGAEQYF
>TRBJ2-2|TRBV6-6
CASSGAGELFF
>TRBJ2-1|TRBV9
CASSVRGGLAFTYNEQFF
>TRBJ1-5|TRBV19
CASSIMTGDQPQHF
>TRBJ2-2|TRBV6-1
CATYPRPINTGELFF
>TRBJ1-1|TRBV7-2
CASSVTGDQNTEAFF
>TRBJ2-5|TRBV28
CASSQRTIHPISQYF
>TRBJ2-6|TRBV5-6
CASSPPGGLNSGANVLTF
>TRBJ2-2|TRBV5-5
CASSPGEGLHTGELFF
>TRBJ2-7|TRBV4-1
CASSFTGTSDSYEQYF
>TRBJ2-3|TRBV5-4
CASSLPVGNTDTQYF
>TRBJ1-1|TRBV29-1
CSVVDRQNTEAFF
>TRBJ2-1|TRBV6-6
CASSYSQESNEQFF
>TRBJ2-1|TRBV10-3
CAITPGLANYNEQFF
>TRBJ2-3|TRBV13
CASSPPSGQLTDTQYF
>TRBJ1-2|TRBV5-5
CASSGQGSNYGYTF
>TRBJ2-3|TRBV7-2
CASSSDRATQYF
>TRBJ1-1|TRBV6-5
CASSSLDQGAEAFF
>TRBJ1-1|TRBV11-2
CASGTMMNTEAFF
>TRBJ1-5|TRBV21-1
CASSKAPGTGGQPQHF
>TRBJ2-3|TRBV11-2
CASSLLLGGFTDTQYF
>TRBJ2-7|TRBV7-3
CASSLSSAVYEQYF
>TRBJ2-7|TRBV12-5
CASGLLYEQYF
>TRBJ2-3|TRBV5-1
CASSEPDRDYTDTQYF
>TRBJ2-1|TRBV13
CASSSRNLAAYNEQFF